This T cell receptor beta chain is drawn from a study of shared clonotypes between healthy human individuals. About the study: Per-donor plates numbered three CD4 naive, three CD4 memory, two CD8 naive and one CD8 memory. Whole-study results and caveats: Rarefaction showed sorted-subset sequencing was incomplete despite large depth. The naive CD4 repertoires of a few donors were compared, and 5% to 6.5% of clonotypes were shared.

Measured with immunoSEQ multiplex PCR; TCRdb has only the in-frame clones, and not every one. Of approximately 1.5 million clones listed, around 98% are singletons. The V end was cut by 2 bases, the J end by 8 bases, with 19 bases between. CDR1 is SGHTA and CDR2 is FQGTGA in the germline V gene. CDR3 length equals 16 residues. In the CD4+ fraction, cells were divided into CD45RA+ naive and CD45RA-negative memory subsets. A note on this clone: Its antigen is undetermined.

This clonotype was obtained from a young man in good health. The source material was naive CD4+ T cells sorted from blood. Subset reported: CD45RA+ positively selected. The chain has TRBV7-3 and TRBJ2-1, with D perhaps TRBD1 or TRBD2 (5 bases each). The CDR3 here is CASSLGIRDVGDEQFF. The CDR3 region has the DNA TGTGCCAGCAGCTTAGGAATCAGGGACGTAGGAGATGAGCAGTTCTTC.